The source of this T cell receptor beta chain is a study of blood T cell repertoires in COVID-19. Study summary: Spain, Italy and the United States supplied samples that represented acute and convalescent COVID-19. Sources were T cells, B-cell-depleted T cells, or PBMCs; the material itself was cDNA or gDNA.

Germline values: CDR1 SGHTA, CDR2 FQGNSA. Deletions cut 4 bases from V and 5 bases from J, with 17 bases between. There are 15 residues in the CDR3. Methods used by the authors: Researchers report that nucleated cell counts were estimated from reference gene primer amplification. Libraries were prepared by immunoSEQ multiplex PCR; TCRdb keeps only in-frame clonotypes and omits some of them. D and trimming were read from the DNA, whereas the V and J calls and clone size are those reported in that table. The sample has roughly 200,000 clones, around 90% seen once. This receptor was taken from a man aged 40-49 years with active or convalescent COVID-19. Sequencing was performed on peripheral blood. The V call is TRBV7-2, the J call TRBJ2-5; weak D call: TRBD1 (6 bases). This chain's CDR3 is CASSYATGFGETQYF. The CDR3 bases are TGTGCCAGCAGCTATGCAACAGGGTTCGGGGAGACCCAGTACTTC.